The clone carrying this T cell receptor (beta chain) has ten or more counts. The target antigen is unknown. This specimen belongs to a study of T cells after posttransplantation cyclophosphamide. Germline CDR1 SGDLS, CDR2 YYNGEE. The CDR3 runs 15 residues. Trimming removed 3 bases from V and 1 base from J, with 13 bases in between. Study observations and caveats: Skin or GI-infiltrating T cells shared few TRB sequences with blood. After PTCy, TRB diversity resembled that of CNI/methotrexate controls. Later blood repertoires were often dominated by clones from the donor CD8+ memory compartment.

TCRdb keeps only in-frame clones here, not all; method: immunoSEQ multiplex PCR. This sample comprises over 45,000 clones, none seen once only. The sequence derives from a man aged 40-49 years in good health, CMV-negative, and a related stem cell transplant donor. V usage is TRBV9 and J usage is TRBJ2-5; the D is unclear. Sequenced material: PBMCs. As DNA, the CDR3 is TGTGCCAGCAGCGCCTGGCTAGGCGGCCAAGAGACCCAGTACTTC. Encoded protein: CASSAWLGGQETQYF.